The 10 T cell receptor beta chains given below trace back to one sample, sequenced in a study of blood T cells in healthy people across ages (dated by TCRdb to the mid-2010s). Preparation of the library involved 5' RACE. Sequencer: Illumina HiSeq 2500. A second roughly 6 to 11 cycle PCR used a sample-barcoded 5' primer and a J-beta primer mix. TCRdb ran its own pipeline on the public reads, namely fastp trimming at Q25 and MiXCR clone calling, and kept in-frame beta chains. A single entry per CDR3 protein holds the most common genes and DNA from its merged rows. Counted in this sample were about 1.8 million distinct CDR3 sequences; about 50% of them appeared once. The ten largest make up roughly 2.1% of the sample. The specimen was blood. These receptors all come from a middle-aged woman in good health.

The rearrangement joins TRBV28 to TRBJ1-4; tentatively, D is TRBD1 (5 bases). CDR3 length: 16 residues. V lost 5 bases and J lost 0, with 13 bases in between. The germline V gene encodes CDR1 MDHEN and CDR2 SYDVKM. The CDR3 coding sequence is TGTGCCAGCAGTGTCCCGGGACCCTCAACTAATGAAAAACTGTTTTTT. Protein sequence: CASSVPGPSTNEKLFF.

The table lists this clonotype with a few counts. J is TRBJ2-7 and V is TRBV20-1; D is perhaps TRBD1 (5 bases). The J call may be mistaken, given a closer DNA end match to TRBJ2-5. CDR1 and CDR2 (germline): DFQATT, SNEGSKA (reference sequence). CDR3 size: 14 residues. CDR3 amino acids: CSASLTQGRQTQYF. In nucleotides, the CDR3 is TGCAGTGCTAGTCTTACTCAGGGAAGGCAGACCCAGTACTTC.

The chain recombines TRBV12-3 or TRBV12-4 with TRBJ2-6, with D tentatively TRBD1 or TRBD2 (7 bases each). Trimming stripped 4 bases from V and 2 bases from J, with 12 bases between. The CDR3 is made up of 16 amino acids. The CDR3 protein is CASSSQGGAGANVLTF. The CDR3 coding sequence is TGTGCCAGCAGTTCCCAGGGGGGGGCTGGGGCCAACGTCCTGACTTTC.

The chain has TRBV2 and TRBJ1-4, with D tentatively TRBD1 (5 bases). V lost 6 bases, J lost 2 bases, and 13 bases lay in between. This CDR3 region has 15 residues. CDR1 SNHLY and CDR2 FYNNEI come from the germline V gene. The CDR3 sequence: CASSVDSVTNEKLFF. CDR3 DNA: TGTGCCAGCAGCGTCGACAGCGTCACTAATGAAAAACTGTTTTTT.

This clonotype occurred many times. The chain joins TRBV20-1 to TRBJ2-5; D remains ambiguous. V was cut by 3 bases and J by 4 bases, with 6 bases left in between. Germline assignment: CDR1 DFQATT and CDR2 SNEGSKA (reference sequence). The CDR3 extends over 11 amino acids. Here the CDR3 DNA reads TGCAGTGCTAGGAATGGAGAGACCCAGTACTTC. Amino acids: CSARNGETQYF.

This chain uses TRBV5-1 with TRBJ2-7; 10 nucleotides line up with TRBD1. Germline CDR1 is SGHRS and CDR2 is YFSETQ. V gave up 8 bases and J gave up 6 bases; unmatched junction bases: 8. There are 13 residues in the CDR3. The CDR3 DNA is TGCGCCAGTTCCGACAGGGGGCTCTTCGAGCAGTACTTC. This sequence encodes CASSDRGLFEQYF.

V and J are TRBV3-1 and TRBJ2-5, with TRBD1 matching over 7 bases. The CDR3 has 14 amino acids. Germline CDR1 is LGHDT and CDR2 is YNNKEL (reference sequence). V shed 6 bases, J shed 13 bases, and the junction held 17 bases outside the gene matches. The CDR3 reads CASSPTGCNDRPYF. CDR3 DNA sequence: TGTGCCAGCAGTCCGACAGGGTGTAATGACCGTCCGTACTTC.

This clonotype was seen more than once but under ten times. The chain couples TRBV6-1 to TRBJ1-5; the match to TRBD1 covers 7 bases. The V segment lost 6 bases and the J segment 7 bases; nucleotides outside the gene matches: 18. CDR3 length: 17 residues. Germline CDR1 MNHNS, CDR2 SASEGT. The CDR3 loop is CASREYRDSRLGQPQHF. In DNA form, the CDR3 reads TGTGCCAGCAGGGAGTACCGGGACAGTCGACTTGGACAGCCCCAGCATTTT.

CDR3 in amino acids: CASSPPFRGFDYVQYF. The DNA of the CDR3 is TGTGCCAGCAGTCCCCCGTTTAGGGGTTTCGACTACGTGCAGTACTTC. The chain combines TRBV7-2 with TRBJ2-4; D could derive from TRBD1 or TRBD2 (5 bases each). In germline, CDR1 is SGHTA, CDR2 FQGNSA. Deletions cut 6 bases from V and 13 bases from J, with 28 bases between. The CDR3 has 16 amino acids.

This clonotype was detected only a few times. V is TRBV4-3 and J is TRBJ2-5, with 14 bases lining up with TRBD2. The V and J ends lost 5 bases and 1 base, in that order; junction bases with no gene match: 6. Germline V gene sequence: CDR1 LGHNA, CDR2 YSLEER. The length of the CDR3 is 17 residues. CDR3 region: CASSAGLAGASQETQYF. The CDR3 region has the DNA TGCGCCAGCAGCGCGGGACTAGCGGGGGCATCCCAAGAGACCCAGTACTTC.